The 24 T cell receptor beta chains in this list originate from one sample, sequenced in a study of blood T cell repertoires in COVID-19. The table came from immunoSEQ multiplex PCR; TCRdb's copy has only in-frame clones and leaves some out. The sample includes tens of thousands of clones, roughly four fifths of them seen just once. Sequenced input: peripheral blood. All receptors derive from a woman in her sixties or seventies with acute or convalescent COVID-19.

The chain couples TRBV19 to TRBJ1-3; D remains ambiguous. Trimming removed 7 bases at V and 0 bases at J, with 10 bases between. The germline V gene encodes CDR1 LNHDA and CDR2 SQIVND (reference sequence). The CDR3 runs 14 residues. The CDR3 sequence is CASMARSSGNTIYF. CDR3 nucleotides: TGTGCCAGTATGGCGAGGAGCTCTGGAAACACCATATATTTT.

This clone was seen only once. V usage is TRBV6-5 and J usage is TRBJ2-2; D unresolved. Germline assignment: CDR1 MNHEY and CDR2 SVGAGI. This CDR3 has 15 residues. V lost 6 bases and J 4 bases, leaving 15 bases between the germline ends. The CDR3 is CASSPSPRSTGELFF. The CDR3 DNA reads as TGTGCCAGCAGCCCCTCACCTAGGAGCACCGGGGAGCTGTTTTTT.

The chain uses TRBV5-5 and TRBJ1-2; possible D gene TRBD1, 6 bases. Germline-derived CDR1 and CDR2 are SGHKS and YYEKEE (reference sequence). The CDR3 covers 16 residues. The V and J ends lost 4 bases and 4 bases respectively, with 20 bases between them. This CDR3 reads CASSHSARGELYGYTF. In DNA form, the CDR3 reads TGTGCCAGCAGCCATAGCGCCAGGGGAGAACTCTATGGCTACACCTTC.

The chain has TRBV7-6 and TRBJ2-1; no clear D gene. With 1 base removed from V and 0 bases from J, the gap between germline ends came to 7 bases. CDR3 length equals 15 residues. From germline, CDR1 is SGHVS and CDR2 FNYEAQ. In nucleotides, the CDR3 is TGTGCCAGCAGCTTAGGGGCGAGCTCCTACAATGAGCAGTTCTTC. Encoded protein: CASSLGASSYNEQFF.

This chain's CDR3 is CASTKYRENTGELFF. CDR3 bases: TGTGCCAGTACCAAATACAGGGAAAACACCGGGGAGCTGTTTTTT. This rearrangement joins TRBV9 to TRBJ2-2; the D gene is possibly TRBD1 (6 bases). The ends were cut back, 8 bases at V and 2 bases at J, with 16 bases in the middle. Per germline, CDR1 SGDLS and CDR2 YYNGEE. The CDR3 loop spans 15 amino acids.

V and J are TRBV18 and TRBJ1-1; D not certain. Germline CDR1 and CDR2: KGHSH and LQKENI. The CDR3 extends over 14 amino acids. The V end was cut by 1 base, the J end by 1 base, with 7 bases between. CDR3: CASSPLSGNTEAFF. The CDR3 bases are TGTGCCAGCTCACCACTCTCGGGGAACACTGAAGCTTTCTTT.

In DNA, the CDR3 is TGTGCCTGGTCGACCGGCGGGCTTGGGTTTACTGAAGCTTTCTTT. This encodes CAWSTGGLGFTEAFF. The gene calls are TRBV30 and TRBJ1-1; unclear D gene. Trimming took off 5 bases at V and 5 bases at J, with 21 bases between the two ends. The CDR3 length is 15 residues. Germline loops: CDR1 GTSNPN, CDR2 SVGIG (reference sequence). Based on the CDR3 plus reference TRBV30 and TRBJ1-1, the full variable domain is SQTIHQWPATLVQPVGSPLSLECTVEGTSNPNLYWYRQAAGRGLQLLFYSVGIGQISSEVPQNLSASRPQDRQFILSSKKLLLSDSGFYLCAWSTGGLGFTEAFFGQGTRLTVV.

The CDR3 loop reads CATSRDAITELYGYTF. CDR3 coding DNA: TGTGCCACCAGCAGAGATGCAATAACAGAACTCTATGGCTACACCTTC. J is TRBJ1-2 and V is TRBV15, with unresolved D. This CDR3 region has 16 residues. Per germline, CDR1 LNHNV and CDR2 YYDKDF (reference sequence). Trimming removed 0 bases at V and 4 bases at J, with 15 bases between.

This clone was detected once. J is TRBJ1-5 and V is TRBV6-5; 8 nucleotides match TRBD1. V dropped 5 bases and J dropped 6; count of bases not matched to a gene: 9. Germline V gene lookup returns CDR1 MNHEY and CDR2 SVGAGI. The CDR3 has 15 amino acids. The CDR3 loop reads CASSTGTGKSQPQHF. CDR3 DNA: TGTGCCAGCAGTACAGGGACAGGAAAGAGTCAGCCCCAGCATTTT.

This chain uses TRBV7-9 with TRBJ2-3, with D possibly TRBD1 on 5 matching bases. Per the germline V gene, CDR1 is SEHNR and CDR2 is FQNEAQ (reference sequence). The CDR3 length is 14 residues. V dropped 3 bases and J dropped 4 bases, with 11 bases sitting between them. The CDR3 spells CASSLMGQADTQYF. In nucleotides, the CDR3 is TGTGCCAGCAGCTTGATGGGGCAGGCAGATACGCAGTATTTT.

The V call is TRBV5-1, the J call TRBJ2-1, with 12 bases identical to TRBD2. V dropped 4 bases and J dropped 6; count of bases not matched to a gene: 2. The CDR3 covers 14 residues. Per germline, CDR1 SGHRS and CDR2 YFSETQ. CDR3 in amino acids: CASSRTSGTNEQFF. The CDR3 DNA is TGCGCCAGCAGCCGGACTAGCGGGACCAATGAGCAGTTCTTC.

Note on this clone: The germline gene is not matched at one end of the junction; a read error may be the cause. The rearrangement uses TRBV3-1 (or the pseudogene TRBV3-2) and TRBJ2-7; 8 bases align to TRBD2. Germline CDR1 LGHDT, CDR2 YNNKEL (reference sequence). This CDR3 comprises 12 residues. CDR3 in amino acids: CASSQDKRGLEF. CDR3 bases: TGTGCCAGCAGCCAAGATAAGCGGGGGTTAGAATTC.

The chain is built from TRBV2 and TRBJ1-1, with 7 nucleotides matching TRBD1. J was trimmed by 1 base and V by 6 bases; bases with no gene match: 11. Germline values: CDR1 SNHLY, CDR2 FYNNEI. The CDR3 length is 16 residues. The CDR3 loop reads CASRIFSQGPNTEAFF. The CDR3 DNA sequence: TGTGCCAGCAGAATCTTTTCACAGGGGCCGAACACTGAAGCTTTCTTT.

The gene calls are TRBV4-1 and TRBJ2-7; 8 bases line up with TRBD2. The ends lost 1 base at V and 2 bases at J; junction bases unmatched: 4. Germline V lookup: CDR1 MGHRA, CDR2 YSYEKL. The CDR3 length is 15 residues. CDR3 region: CASSQVGSGAYEQYF. CDR3 nucleotide sequence: TGCGCCAGCAGCCAAGTAGGTAGCGGGGCCTACGAGCAGTACTTC.

The chain couples TRBV6-5 to TRBJ1-2; D is unclear. Germline CDR1 and CDR2: MNHEY and SVGAGI. The CDR3 is 13 amino acids. V was shortened by 6 bases and J by 6 bases, with 14 bases between the two germline ends. Written as DNA, the CDR3 is TGTGCCAGCAGGGTCGACATCGCCGATGGCTACACCTTC. Translating it yields CASRVDIADGYTF.

This sequence joins TRBV9 and TRBJ1-3; D not resolved. From germline, CDR1 is SGDLS and CDR2 YYNGEE. Trimming removed 0 bases at V and 0 bases at J, with 13 bases between. CDR3 length equals 17 residues. As DNA, the CDR3 is TGTGCCAGCAGCGTAGTTGAAGTACCTATCTCTGGAAACACCATATATTTT. Translating gives CASSVVEVPISGNTIYF.

The chain links TRBV11-2 to TRBJ1-2, with TRBD1 matching 8 bases. The V segment lost 1 base and the J segment 5 bases; nucleotides outside the gene matches: 6. The germline V gene has CDR1 SGHAT and CDR2 FQNNGV. The CDR3 contains 15 residues. CDR3 bases: TGTGCCAGCAGCTTAGGCCGGACAGGGAAATATGGCTACACCTTC. Translation gives CASSLGRTGKYGYTF.

The chain couples TRBV11-2 to TRBJ2-1; 12 bases fit TRBD2. The CDR3 spans 16 residues. Germline V gene sequence: CDR1 SGHAT, CDR2 FQNNGV. J lost 5 bases, V lost 5 bases, and 7 bases had no gene match. The CDR3 loop is CASSPLLAGGDNEQFF. In DNA form, the CDR3 reads TGTGCCAGCAGCCCTTTACTAGCGGGGGGCGACAATGAGCAGTTCTTC.

Only one count was recorded for this clone. The chain couples TRBV18 to TRBJ1-5; no reliable D call. Trimming removed 1 base from V and 3 bases from J, with 7 bases in between. The V gene's germline CDR1 is KGHSH and CDR2 LQKENI. The CDR3 is made up of 14 amino acids. CDR3: CASSPRHDNQPQHF. The CDR3 DNA follows: TGTGCCAGCTCACCACGACACGACAATCAGCCCCAGCATTTT. The variable domain in full, with the rest retrieved from reference TRBV18 and TRBJ1-5, is NAGVMQNPRHLVRRRGQEARLRCSPMKGHSHVYWYRQLPEEGLKFMVYLQKENIIDESGMPKERFSAEFPKEGPSILRIQQVVRGDSAAYFCASSPRHDNQPQHFGDGTRLSIL.

The CDR3 protein is CASSVTSGRADEQFF. DNA of the CDR3: TGTGCCAGCAGCGTAACTAGCGGGAGGGCCGATGAGCAGTTCTTC. The rearrangement links TRBV9 to TRBJ2-1, with 13 positions matching TRBD2. The CDR3 totals 15 residues. Germline CDR1 is SGDLS and CDR2 is YYNGEE. V gave up 1 base and J gave up 8 bases; unmatched junction bases: 3. The full variable domain, rest sourced from reference TRBV9 and TRBJ2-1, is DSGVTQTPKHLITATGQRVTLRCSPRSGDLSVYWYQQSLDQGLQFLIQYYNGEERAKGNILERFSAQQFPDLHSELNLSSLELGDSALYFCASSVTSGRADEQFFGPGTRLTVL.

J is TRBJ1-2 and V is TRBV28; 8 nucleotides agree with TRBD1. In germline, CDR1 is MDHEN, CDR2 SYDVKM. V lost 5 bases to trimming and J lost 4 bases; unmatched junction nucleotides: 9. The CDR3 sequence is 15 residues long. CDR3 nucleotide sequence: TGTGCCAGCAGTAAGATCGGACAGGGCGGCTATGGCTACACCTTC. Encoded protein: CASSKIGQGGYGYTF.

The rearrangement links TRBV7-8 to TRBJ1-6; D ambiguous. CDR3 length: 13 residues. CDR1 is SGHVS and CDR2 is FQNEAQ in the germline V gene. V was trimmed by 3 bases and J by 7 bases, leaving 7 bases between them. In nucleotides, the CDR3 is TGTGCCAGCAGCTTCAGGCCAAATTCACCCCTCCACTTT. Its protein product is CASSFRPNSPLHF. The variable domain in full, completed from reference TRBV7-8 and TRBJ1-6, reads GAGVSQSPRYKVAKRGQDVALRCDPISGHVSLFWYQQALGQGPEFLTYFQNEAQLDKSGLPSDRFFAERPEGSVSTLKIQRTQQEDSAVYLCASSFRPNSPLHFGNGTRLTVT.

The chain couples TRBV19 to TRBJ2-6, with D tentatively TRBD2 (5 bases). The V gene lost 10 bases and the J gene lost 2 bases, with 21 bases spanning the gap. The CDR3 covers 17 residues. CDR1 LNHDA and CDR2 SQIVND come from the germline V gene (reference sequence). This chain's CDR3 is CATFEGWPNTGANVLTF. DNA of the CDR3: TGTGCCACATTTGAGGGATGGCCTAATACTGGGGCCAACGTCCTGACTTTC.

This clone was picked up one time. This chain links TRBV3-1 (or the pseudogene TRBV3-2) with TRBJ1-1; a possible D gene is TRBD1 (6 bases). Trimming shortened V by 4 bases and J by 2 bases, and 20 bases separated the two germline ends. CDR3 length: 17 residues. In germline, CDR1 is LGHDT, CDR2 YNNKEL (reference sequence). The CDR3 DNA follows: TGTGCCAGCAGCCGTCAACTGGGGGCGACAAGAAACACTGAAGCTTTCTTT. Amino acid sequence: CASSRQLGATRNTEAFF.